The 19 T cell receptor beta chains below all came from one sample that was sequenced in a study of blood T cell repertoires in COVID-19. Sequenced by immunoSEQ multiplex PCR; TCRdb stores in-frame clones only, minus some. The data hold about 390,000 clones, with about 83% observed a single time. Sequenced: PBMCs or T cells enriched from blood (not recorded which). The source is a woman between 45 and 60 years old who had recovered from COVID-19.

The chain employs TRBV30 and TRBJ1-4; the D gene is possibly TRBD1 (5 bases). Germline values: CDR1 GTSNPN, CDR2 SVGIG (reference sequence). With 1 base removed from V and 7 bases from J, the gap between germline ends came to 13 bases. CDR3 length equals 14 residues. The CDR3 loop reads CAWSGGRRGEKLFF. DNA of the CDR3: TGTGCCTGGAGTGGCGGACGGAGGGGTGAAAAACTGTTTTTT. The variable domain in full, with the rest retrieved from reference TRBV30 and TRBJ1-4, is SQTIHQWPATLVQPVGSPLSLECTVEGTSNPNLYWYRQAAGRGLQLLFYSVGIGQISSEVPQNLSASRPQDRQFILSSKKLLLSDSGFYLCAWSGGRRGEKLFFGSGTQLSVL.

This chain links TRBV7-3 with TRBJ1-4, with D perhaps matching TRBD1 (5 bases). Germline loops: CDR1 SGHTA, CDR2 FQGTGA. This CDR3 is built from 16 residues. The V end was cut by 3 bases, the J end by 5 bases, with 16 bases between. The CDR3 DNA reads TGTGCCAGCAGCTTTCGGGACCCCGGGGGGAATGAAAAACTGTTTTTT. This gives the protein CASSFRDPGGNEKLFF.

V gene TRBV19 combines with J gene TRBJ1-1; 11 bases line up with TRBD1. Per germline, CDR1 LNHDA and CDR2 SQIVND (reference sequence). V shed 8 bases and J 3 bases; nucleotides not matched to a gene: 11. The length of the CDR3 is 16 residues. The CDR3 reads CASGDRGTGGDTEAFF. CDR3 bases: TGTGCCAGTGGGGACAGGGGGACTGGTGGGGACACTGAAGCTTTCTTT.

With regard to this clone: This specimen includes other DNA sequences encoding the same CDR3. This sequence joins TRBV9 and TRBJ2-5, with a tentative D call TRBD2 (6 bases). Trimming took 0 bases from V and 4 from J, leaving 10 bases between them. Germline loops: CDR1 SGDLS, CDR2 YYNGEE. The CDR3 sequence is 14 residues long. As DNA, the CDR3 is TGTGCCAGCAGCGTAGGTTCCGGGGGAGAGACCCAGTACTTC. Translating gives CASSVGSGGETQYF.

This clone was recorded only once. The V and J genes are TRBV4-2 and TRBJ2-7, with 8 bases aligning to TRBD2. CDR1 is LGHNA and CDR2 is YNFKEQ in the germline V gene. The CDR3 sequence is 17 residues long. V lost 4 bases and J lost 2; bases outside the gene matches: 13. CDR3 residues: CASSRKGAGLETYEQYF. CDR3 sequence (DNA): TGTGCCAGCAGCCGAAAAGGGGCGGGACTAGAGACCTACGAGCAGTACTTC.

V and J are TRBV19 and TRBJ1-1; 8 nucleotides agree with TRBD1. CDR1 LNHDA and CDR2 SQIVND come from the germline V gene (reference sequence). V lost 6 bases and J lost 2; bases outside the gene matches: 8. This CDR3 contains 15 residues. In nucleotides, the CDR3 is TGTGCCAGTAGCGTACAACAGGGGGTAAACACTGAAGCTTTCTTT. Protein product: CASSVQQGVNTEAFF. Complete variable domain (other parts from reference TRBV19 and TRBJ1-1): DGGITQSPKYLFRKEGQNVTLSCEQNLNHDAMYWYRQDPGQGLRLIYYSQIVNDFQKGDIAEGYSVSREKKESFPLTVTSAQKNPTAFYLCASSVQQGVNTEAFFGQGTRLTVV.

The rearrangement links TRBV6-5 to TRBJ1-1; tentative D call: TRBD1 (6 bases). V shed 5 bases and J shed 7 bases, with 14 bases lying between them. Germline V gene data show CDR1 as MNHEY and CDR2 as SVGAGI. The CDR3 covers 13 residues. The CDR3 is CASSSPGTIEAFF. For the CDR3, the DNA is TGTGCCAGCAGTAGTCCCGGGACAATTGAAGCTTTCTTT.

The J gene is TRBJ1-6, the V gene TRBV28; 7 bases are a match to TRBD1. The V gene's germline CDR1 is MDHEN and CDR2 SYDVKM. V was pared by 5 bases and J by 7 bases, with 11 bases of the junction left unmatched. CDR3 length equals 16 residues. The CDR3 reads CASSTGQLWSNSPLHF. The CDR3 coding sequence is TGTGCCAGCAGTACGGGACAGCTCTGGTCCAATTCACCCCTCCACTTT. The variable domain in full, with the rest retrieved from reference TRBV28 and TRBJ1-6, is DVKVTQSSRYLVKRTGEKVFLECVQDMDHENMFWYRQDPGLGLRLIYFSYDVKMKEKGDIPEGYSVSREKKERFSLILESASTNQTSMYLCASSTGQLWSNSPLHFGNGTRLTVT.

The rearrangement joins TRBV5-1 to TRBJ1-2; D gene unclear. Germline CDR1 and CDR2: SGHRS and YFSETQ. Trimming removed 1 base from V and 6 bases from J, with 19 bases in between. The CDR3 loop spans 16 amino acids. The CDR3 bases are TGCGCCAGCAGCTTGTCGTCCAGCCCCGGCGGCGATGGCTACACCTTC. Its protein product is CASSLSSSPGGDGYTF.

This chain joins TRBV12-3 or TRBV12-4 and TRBJ1-4; 7 nucleotides line up with TRBD1. The trim removed 3 bases at V and 12 bases at J, leaving 7 bases unmatched. The CDR3 extends over 13 amino acids. CDR3 amino acids: CASSFQGGRELFF. DNA of the CDR3: TGTGCCAGCAGTTTTCAGGGGGGCAGAGAACTGTTTTTT.

The genes are TRBV11-3 and TRBJ1-1, with TRBD1 matching over 7 bases. The CDR3 length is 13 residues. Unmatched junction bases numbered 3, after V lost 5 bases and J lost 3 bases. CDR1 and CDR2 from the germline V gene are SGHNT and YENEEA. Here the CDR3 DNA reads TGTGCCAGCAGCCTCCAGGGGGACACTGAAGCTTTCTTT. It codes for CASSLQGDTEAFF.

This sequence joins TRBV30 and TRBJ2-2; a possible D gene is TRBD2 (6 bases). CDR1 and CDR2 (germline): GTSNPN, SVGIG (reference sequence). Trimming took 2 bases from V and 1 from J, leaving 8 bases between them. The CDR3 totals 14 residues. DNA of the CDR3: TGTGCCTGGAGTCCGGGACTGAACACCGGGGAGCTGTTTTTT. Encoded protein: CAWSPGLNTGELFF.

This clone was counted a single time. This chain joins TRBV5-1 and TRBJ2-7; no firm D call. The germline CDR1 and CDR2 sequences are SGHRS and YFSETQ. V lost 0 bases and J lost 2, with 6 bases in between. The length of the CDR3 is 13 residues. CDR3 nucleotide sequence: TGCGCCAGCAGCTTGGGCAGGCCCTACGAGCAGTACTTC. Its translation is CASSLGRPYEQYF. Full variable domain (rest looked up from reference TRBV5-1 and TRBJ2-7): KAGVTQTPRYLIKTRGQQVTLSCSPISGHRSVSWYQQTPGQGLQFLFEYFSETQRNKGNFPGRFSGRQFSNSRSEMNVSTLELGDSALYLCASSLGRPYEQYFGPGTRLTVT.

J is TRBJ2-3 and V is TRBV4-3; 15 bases map to TRBD2. This CDR3 comprises 22 residues. With V trimmed by 1 base and J by 2 bases, 16 bases remained unmatched. Per the germline V gene, CDR1 is LGHNA and CDR2 is YSLEER. CDR3 sequence: CASSQGLPGGLAGGSYTDTQYF. CDR3 DNA: TGCGCCAGCAGCCAAGGGTTACCGGGAGGACTAGCGGGGGGGTCGTACACAGATACGCAGTATTTT.

This sequence joins TRBV19 and TRBJ1-3, with 7 bases that match TRBD1. CDR1 is LNHDA and CDR2 is SQIVND in the germline V gene (reference sequence). The CDR3 covers 13 residues. V dropped 8 bases and J dropped 0; count of bases not matched to a gene: 1. CDR3 bases: TGTGCCAGTGGGGACAGCTCTGGAAACACCATATATTTT. Encoded protein: CASGDSSGNTIYF.

This CDR3 is CASSNAGGNTEAFF. CDR3 coding DNA: TGTGCCAGCAGCAACGCGGGGGGGAACACTGAAGCTTTCTTT. The rearrangement joins TRBV5-5 to TRBJ1-1, with D tentatively TRBD1 (5 bases). The CDR3 has 14 residues. CDR1 and CDR2 (germline): SGHKS, YYEKEE (reference sequence). V gave up 4 bases and J gave up 1 base, with 11 bases separating them. The full variable domain, rest sourced from reference TRBV5-5 and TRBJ1-1, is DAGVTQSPTHLIKTRGQQVTLRCSPISGHKSVSWYQQVLGQGPQFIFQYYEKEERGRGNFPDRFSARQFPNYSSELNVNALLLGDSALYLCASSNAGGNTEAFFGQGTRLTVV.

V and J are TRBV2 and TRBJ2-2; TRBD1 matches 9 bases. The germline gives CDR1 SNHLY, CDR2 FYNNEI. This CDR3 is 16 amino acids long. V lost 4 bases and J lost 3; bases outside the gene matches: 6. This CDR3 is CASSAGTGLHTGELFF. In DNA, the CDR3 is TGTGCCAGCAGTGCAGGGACAGGGCTACACACCGGGGAGCTGTTTTTT.

The J gene is TRBJ2-3, the V gene TRBV5-1; D is unclear. The CDR3 length is 15 residues. The germline V and J ends were trimmed by 5 bases and 2 bases, with 15 bases remaining between them. Germline CDR1 SGHRS, CDR2 YFSETQ. The DNA for the CDR3 is TGCGCCAGCAGGGCCTCAACGCACCCCACAGATACGCAGTATTTT. Its protein product is CASRASTHPTDTQYF.

J is TRBJ2-7 and V is TRBV20-1; a weak D match, TRBD1 (5 bases). V lost 6 bases, J lost 4 bases, and 10 bases lay in between. The CDR3 is 11 amino acids. Germline V gene data show CDR1 as DFQATT and CDR2 as SNEGSKA (reference sequence). The CDR3 loop reads CSAFRAYEQYF. The CDR3 region has the DNA TGCAGTGCATTCAGGGCGTACGAGCAGTACTTC.